The 30 T cell receptor beta chains below were found in one sample sequenced in a study of T cells expressing NK-cell markers. TCRdb re-called the 5' RACE reads; every CDR3 protein appears as one record, without DNA. This sample contains about 160,000 distinct CDR3 sequences. Sequencing was performed on blood T cells: a sorted CD56 or NKG2C T cell subset, CD4+ or CD8+ T cells, or bulk PBMC T cells (not recorded which). Receptors were obtained from a woman aged 18 to 75 in good health.

This chain uses TRBV5-5 with TRBJ2-3; TCRdb's assignment of TRBD1 cannot be checked, as there is no DNA. This CDR3 spans 13 amino acids. Germline CDR1 and CDR2: SGHKS and YYEKEE (reference sequence). CDR3 region: CASSFSGAGTQYF.

The rearrangement links TRBV7-9 to TRBJ2-7; the TCRdb D gene call, TRBD1, has no DNA to confirm it. The CDR3 covers 13 residues. The germline V gene has CDR1 SEHNR and CDR2 FQNEAQ (reference sequence). CDR3 region: CASSPLSAYEQYF.

The chain combines TRBV7-2 with TRBJ2-5; TCRdb selects TRBD1, and the lack of DNA leaves this call unchecked. The CDR3 length is 15 residues. Germline CDR1 reads SGHTA; CDR2 reads FQGNSA. The CDR3 is CASSLWYGGGETQYF.

The rearrangement uses TRBV5-1 and TRBJ2-2; absent DNA, TCRdb's TRBD2 call cannot be checked. The length of the CDR3 is 15 residues. From germline, CDR1 is SGHRS and CDR2 YFSETQ. CDR3 sequence reads: CASITLAGGTGELFF.

The chain carries TRBV3-1 and TRBJ2-5; TCRdb's assignment of TRBD1 cannot be checked, as there is no DNA. The CDR3 covers 15 residues. Per germline, CDR1 LGHDT and CDR2 YNNKEL (reference sequence). CDR3: CASSPGKGGQETQYF.

The CDR3 here is CASSGLAGVETQYF. The V and J genes are TRBV18 and TRBJ2-5; TCRdb indicates TRBD2, and absent DNA this call remains unverified. This CDR3 contains 14 residues. CDR1 is KGHSH, CDR2 LQKENI, per germline. Combining the CDR3 with reference TRBV18 and TRBJ2-5 gives the whole variable domain NAGVMQNPRHLVRRRGQEARLRCSPMKGHSHVYWYRQLPEEGLKFMVYLQKENIIDESGMPKERFSAEFPKEGPSILRIQQVVRGDSAAYFCASSGLAGVETQYFGPGTRLLVL.

The chain combines TRBV11-3 with TRBJ1-1. This CDR3 has 14 residues. The germline V gene encodes CDR1 SGHNT and CDR2 YENEEA. CDR3 region: CASSPPGSPAQAFF.

The J gene is TRBJ1-5, the V gene TRBV6-2 or TRBV6-3; as DNA is missing, the TRBD1 call by TCRdb cannot be tested. CDR1 and CDR2 from the germline V gene are MNHEY and SVGEGT. The CDR3 sequence is 15 residues long. Here the CDR3 reads CASSFTGGHNQPQHF.

The chain recombines TRBV14 with TRBJ2-2; TCRdb selects TRBD1, and the lack of DNA leaves this call unchecked. CDR1 and CDR2 (germline): SGHDN, FVKESK. This CDR3 spans 16 amino acids. The CDR3: CASSQRLPHNTGELFF.

The chain couples TRBV12-3 or TRBV12-4 to TRBJ2-5; TCRdb's D call of TRBD1 is untestable without DNA. The CDR3 sequence is 13 residues long. The CDR3 spells CASTGNFLETQYF.

The gene calls are TRBV6-1 and TRBJ2-7; absent DNA, TCRdb's TRBD2 call cannot be checked. This CDR3 comprises 14 residues. Looked up from germline, CDR1 is MNHNS and CDR2 is SASEGT. The CDR3 here is CASNRPGPSYEQYF.

The V call is TRBV7-3, the J call TRBJ2-1; TCRdb proposes TRBD2, but this gene call is untestable without DNA. The length of the CDR3 is 17 residues. Looked up from germline, CDR1 is SGHTA and CDR2 is FQGTGA. The chain's CDR3 is CASSLKGFGSGDNEQFF.

The chain uses TRBV15 and TRBJ1-4; without DNA, the TCRdb call of TRBD1 cannot be checked. The CDR3 sequence is 15 residues long. Germline V CDR1 and CDR2: LNHNV, YYDKDF (reference sequence). Here the CDR3 reads CATSRERRPEEKLFF.

V and J are TRBV30 and TRBJ1-5; as DNA is missing, the TRBD1 call by TCRdb cannot be tested. Per the germline V gene, CDR1 is GTSNPN and CDR2 is SVGIG (reference sequence). The CDR3 loop spans 14 amino acids. CDR3: CAWSRDRGNQPQHF.

V is TRBV18 and J is TRBJ2-1; TCRdb outputs TRBD1, but without DNA this stays unchecked. CDR3 length: 17 amino acids. CDR1 KGHSH and CDR2 LQKENI come from the germline V gene. The CDR3: CASSPNTIGTGYNEQFF.

V is TRBV7-9 and J is TRBJ2-2. CDR1 and CDR2 from the germline V gene are SEHNR and FQNEAQ (reference sequence). The CDR3 length is 17 residues. The CDR3 loop is CASSLFGVSLYTGELFF.

This chain connects TRBV4-2 to TRBJ1-1. Germline V lookup: CDR1 LGHNA, CDR2 YNFKEQ. The CDR3 has 16 amino acids. The CDR3 reads CASSPTITELNTEAFF.

V is TRBV7-2 and J is TRBJ1-2; there is no DNA to check the TCRdb D call of TRBD1. Germline V CDR1 and CDR2: SGHTA, FQGNSA. This CDR3 has 15 amino acids. The CDR3 sequence: CASSLGRDRGPGYTF.

The rearrangement links TRBV12-3 or TRBV12-4 to TRBJ2-3. CDR3 size: 16 residues. CDR3: CATSGYPTGRTDTQYF.

The chain's CDR3 is CASSPGISGSHNEQYF. V and J are TRBV28 and TRBJ2-7; TCRdb names TRBD2, which stays unverified in the absence of DNA. The V gene's germline CDR1 is MDHEN and CDR2 SYDVKM. The length of the CDR3 is 16 residues.

The chain is built from TRBV10-3 and TRBJ2-1. In germline, CDR1 is ENHRY, CDR2 SYGVKD. The CDR3 is 12 residues long. CDR3: CAISESYNEQFF.

The V and J genes are TRBV12-3 or TRBV12-4 and TRBJ2-3; lacking DNA, the TRBD1 call made by TCRdb goes unchecked. The CDR3 runs 16 residues. The CDR3 spells CASIPTDSDSTDTQYF.

The rearrangement joins TRBV12-3 or TRBV12-4 to TRBJ1-5. This CDR3 comprises 13 residues. CDR3 sequence reads: CASPGLTNQPQHF.

This rearrangement joins TRBV29-1 to TRBJ2-7; no DNA is available, so the TRBD1 call from TCRdb remains unchecked. CDR1 is SQVTM and CDR2 is ANQGSEA in the germline V gene. This CDR3 contains 12 residues. The CDR3 spells CSVGLLRGEQYF.

V and J are TRBV5-1 and TRBJ2-1; the D call from TCRdb, TRBD2, cannot be confirmed without DNA. Germline V CDR1 and CDR2: SGHRS, YFSETQ. This CDR3 is built from 16 residues. The CDR3 protein is CASSLVLASGANEQFF.

The chain combines TRBV2 with TRBJ2-3. Germline V gene data show CDR1 as SNHLY and CDR2 as FYNNEI. The CDR3 is made up of 16 amino acids. CDR3 sequence reads: CASRLKIRDSTDTQYF.

V gene TRBV5-5 combines with J gene TRBJ2-1; TCRdb gives TRBD1 as the D gene, but with no DNA this cannot be confirmed. Looked up from germline, CDR1 is SGHKS and CDR2 is YYEKEE (reference sequence). This CDR3 has 15 residues. This CDR3 is CASSLGQGGYNEQFF.

The chain joins TRBV4-2 to TRBJ1-1. In germline, CDR1 is LGHNA, CDR2 YNFKEQ. This CDR3 has 15 amino acids. CDR3 loop: CASSQVQEEYTEAFF.

The CDR3 sequence is CASSAGVLAEAFF. The chain combines TRBV9 with TRBJ1-1. Per the germline V gene, CDR1 is SGDLS and CDR2 is YYNGEE. The CDR3 runs to 13 residues.

The V and J genes are TRBV29-1 and TRBJ2-6; TCRdb selects TRBD1, and the lack of DNA leaves this call unchecked. The CDR3 consists of 14 residues. Germline-derived CDR1 and CDR2 are SQVTM and ANQGSEA. CDR3 protein: CSVGDRAGANVLTF.